This is a list of T cell receptor beta chains from one sample in a study of cytomegalovirus exposure and HLA in healthy donors. Repertoires were generated with immunoSEQ multiplex PCR, while TCRdb's copy carries only in-frame clones and drops some. The table shows roughly 200,000 clones, with approximately 82% occurring only once. Sequencing input: PBMCs. The receptors shown here come from a woman under 30 in good health and CMV-seronegative. The CDR3 runs from the conserved cysteine through the conserved F or W. D genes are given only for firm matches. Only some rows state a clone size, as once, few, many or a class for expanded clones.

>NA|TRBJ1-5|NA|TRBV20-1
CSAPYQPQHF
TGCAGTGCTCCCTATCAGCCCCAGCATTTT
>NA|TRBJ2-1|NA|TRBV2
CASRGTGTYNEQFF
TGTGCCAGCAGGGGCACAGGAACTTACAATGAGCAGTTCTTC
>NA|TRBJ1-2|NA|TRBV19
CASSGGQGYGYTF
TGTGCCAGTAGTGGTGGTCAGGGCTATGGCTACACCTTC
>NA|TRBJ2-5|NA|TRBV2
CASSDPNKRWETQYF
TGTGCCAGCAGTGACCCTAACAAGAGGTGGGAGACCCAGTACTTC
>NA|TRBJ2-1|NA|TRBV18
CASSLTRPADSYNEQFF
TGTGCCAGCTCACTAACCCGCCCAGCGGACTCCTACAATGAGCAGTTCTTC
>TRBD1|TRBJ2-1|NA|TRBV27
CASSGQGRWGGQFF
TGTGCCAGCAGTGGACAGGGGCGTTGGGGGGGGCAGTTCTTC
>TRBD1|TRBJ1-2|NA|TRBV28
CASRENRGGTSGYTF
TGTGCCAGCAGAGAGAACAGGGGGGGCACAAGTGGCTACACCTTC
>NA|TRBJ2-2|many|TRBV19
CASSGTGSGELFF
TGTGCCAGTAGCGGAACAGGGTCCGGGGAGCTGTTTTTT
>NA|TRBJ2-2|NA|TRBV7-6
CASSPASVSTGELFF
TGTGCCAGCAGCCCGGCTAGCGTGAGCACCGGGGAGCTGTTTTTT
>TRBD2|TRBJ2-1|once|TRBV4-2
CASSQIAGTSGATYNEQFF
TGTGCCAGCAGCCAAATAGCCGGGACTAGCGGAGCCACCTACAATGAGCAGTTCTTC
>NA|TRBJ1-2|NA|TRBV30
CAWSEQGAGGYTF
TGTGCCTGGAGTGAGCAGGGAGCGGGTGGCTACACCTTC
>TRBD1|TRBJ1-2|NA|TRBV27
CASSPTGGGYGYTF
TGTGCCAGCAGTCCCACAGGGGGCGGCTATGGCTACACCTTC
>TRBD2|TRBJ2-1|NA|TRBV27
CASSLWLAGLYNEQFF
TGTGCCAGCAGTCTATGGCTAGCGGGACTCTACAATGAGCAGTTCTTC
>NA|TRBJ2-2|NA|TRBV7-2
CASSLGYSLTGELFF
TGTGCCAGCAGCTTAGGGTACAGCCTCACCGGGGAGCTGTTTTTT
>NA|TRBJ2-3|NA|TRBV21-1
CARPRQREVPDTQYF
TGTGCCAGACCCAGACAGCGGGAGGTTCCAGATACGCAGTATTTT
>TRBD2|TRBJ2-1|NA|TRBV27
CASSSRTSSYNEQFF
TGTGCCAGCAGTTCTAGGACTAGCAGCTACAATGAGCAGTTCTTC
>NA|TRBJ1-5|NA|TRBV19
CASSIGSQGNQPQHF
TGTGCCAGTAGTATAGGTTCGCAGGGGAATCAGCCCCAGCATTTT
>NA|TRBJ2-7|NA|TRBV5-4
CASSLVTGYEQYF
TGTGCCAGCAGCTTGGTGACGGGCTACGAGCAGTACTTC
>NA|TRBJ2-4|NA|TRBV27
CASSLSTSGGAKNIQYF
TGTGCCAGCAGTTTATCGACTAGTGGGGGAGCCAAAAACATTCAGTACTTC
>NA|TRBJ1-4|few|TRBV4-1
CASSQDRGFDEKLFF
TGCGCCAGCAGCCAAGACCGGGGGTTCGATGAAAAACTGTTTTTT
>TRBD1|TRBJ2-3|NA|TRBV6-6
CASSGSTGGIGDTQYF
TGTGCCAGCAGTGGATCGACAGGGGGCATAGGAGATACGCAGTATTTT
>TRBD2|TRBJ2-5|NA|TRBV10-3
CAISESGSGGLQETQYF
TGTGCCATCAGTGAGTCGGGGAGCGGGGGCCTCCAAGAGACCCAGTACTTC
>TRBD2|TRBJ2-3|NA|TRBV27
CASSGAGGGDTQYF
TGTGCCAGCAGCGGGGCGGGAGGGGGAGATACGCAGTATTTT
>NA|TRBJ2-1|NA|TRBV5-1
CASSPAGPPNEQFF
TGCGCCAGCAGCCCCGCGGGACCTCCTAATGAGCAGTTCTTC
>NA|TRBJ1-2|NA|TRBV11-2
CASRLAREANYGYTF
TGTGCCAGCAGACTCGCCAGGGAAGCTAACTATGGCTACACCTTC
>NA|TRBJ2-1|NA|TRBV28
CASSSLDELTYNEQFF
TGTGCCAGCAGTTCCCTCGATGAGCTTACCTACAATGAGCAGTTCTTC
>NA|TRBJ1-1|NA|TRBV27
CASSIPRGEAFF
TGTGCCAGCAGCATACCTCGGGGGGAAGCTTTCTTT
>NA|TRBJ2-1|NA|TRBV28
CASSSTLGDREHNEQFF
TGTGCCAGCAGTTCCACCCTCGGAGATCGGGAACACAATGAGCAGTTCTTC
>TRBD2|TRBJ2-1|NA|TRBV28
CASSPSRLASSSYNEQFF
TGTGCCAGCAGCCCCAGTCGACTAGCCTCGAGCTCCTACAATGAGCAGTTCTTC
>NA|TRBJ1-1|few|TRBV5-1
CASRQGTNTEAFF
TGCGCCAGCAGACAGGGCACGAACACTGAAGCTTTCTTT
>TRBD1|TRBJ1-2|NA|TRBV6-6
CASSTGGYGYTF
TGTGCCAGCAGTACAGGGGGCTATGGCTACACCTTC
>NA|TRBJ1-6|NA|TRBV5-4
CASSLGQGGSYNSPLHF
TGTGCCAGCAGCCTGGGGCAGGGAGGGTCCTATAATTCACCCCTCCACTTT
>TRBD2|TRBJ2-1|NA|TRBV14
CASSQGLAENYNEQFF
TGTGCCAGCAGCCAAGGGCTAGCGGAAAACTACAATGAGCAGTTCTTC
>TRBD2|TRBJ2-1|NA|TRBV6-5
CASTSLGGSYEQFF
TGTGCCAGCACTTCCCTAGGCGGGAGCTATGAGCAGTTCTTC
>TRBD1|TRBJ2-2|once|TRBV28
CASRFRTGETNTGELFF
TGTGCCAGCAGGTTTCGAACAGGGGAAACGAACACCGGGGAGCTGTTTTTT
>NA|TRBJ1-1|many|TRBV4-3
CASSQDLGQPVQMNTEAFF
TGCGCCAGCAGCCAAGATCTTGGACAGCCCGTTCAGATGAACACTGAAGCTTTCTTT
>NA|TRBJ1-4|NA|TRBV7-9
CASSLLEGRRNEKLFF
TGTGCCAGCAGCTTACTTGAGGGCCGCCGTAATGAAAAACTGTTTTTT
>NA|TRBJ1-2|NA|TRBV11-2
CASSPLGAGYGYTF
TGTGCCAGCAGCCCCCTGGGAGCTGGCTATGGCTACACCTTC
>NA|TRBJ1-4|few|TRBV5-4
CASSLASRREKLFF
TGTGCCAGCAGCTTGGCGAGTCGGAGGGAAAAACTGTTTTTT
>NA|TRBJ2-5|NA|TRBV21-1
CASSKAGGSRKRFVETQYF
TGTGCCAGCAGCAAAGCCGGGGGTTCTAGAAAAAGATTCGTAGAGACCCAGTACTTC
>NA|TRBJ1-5|NA|TRBV19
CASSIDRSNQPQHF
TGTGCCAGTAGTATAGACAGAAGCAATCAGCCCCAGCATTTT
>TRBD2|TRBJ2-2|NA|TRBV10-1
CASSDGRGTGELFF
TGCGCCAGCAGTGATGGGAGGGGCACCGGGGAGCTGTTTTTT
>TRBD1|TRBJ2-4|NA|TRBV7-9
CASSRTGEEYNIQYF
TGTGCCAGCAGCCGGACAGGGGAGGAGTACAACATTCAGTACTTC
>NA|TRBJ2-7|once|TRBV28
CASSSGLIGSYEQYF
TGTGCCAGCAGTTCCGGACTGATTGGCTCCTACGAGCAGTACTTC
>TRBD1|TRBJ1-4|NA|TRBV7-8
CASSPRTGANEKLFF
TGTGCCAGCAGCCCACGGACAGGGGCTAATGAAAAACTGTTTTTT
>TRBD2|TRBJ2-1|NA|TRBV7-6
CASSLALAGFDNEQFF
TGTGCCAGCAGCTTAGCACTAGCGGGATTCGACAATGAGCAGTTCTTC
>TRBD1|TRBJ1-4|NA|TRBV7-2
CASSKGQGSEKLFF
TGTGCCAGCAGCAAGGGACAGGGGAGTGAAAAACTGTTTTTT
>TRBD2|TRBJ2-6|NA|TRBV6-5
CASTREVTGANVLTF
TGTGCCAGCACCCGGGAGGTAACTGGGGCCAACGTCCTGACTTTC
>TRBD2|TRBJ2-1|NA|TRBV7-8
CASSHGAGAYNEQFF
TGTGCCAGCAGCCACGGAGCGGGAGCCTACAATGAGCAGTTCTTC
>TRBD1|TRBJ1-1|few|TRBV9
CASSTRDSNTEAFF
TGTGCCAGCAGCACTCGGGACAGTAACACTGAAGCTTTCTTT
>NA|TRBJ1-1|NA|TRBV28
CASSFPAGTEAFF
TGTGCCAGCAGTTTCCCCGCGGGCACTGAAGCTTTCTTT
>TRBD1|TRBJ2-4|NA|TRBV4-2
CASSQDRTGGKNIQYF
TGTGCCAGCAGCCAAGATAGGACAGGGGGGAAAAACATTCAGTACTTC